This T cell receptor beta chain was found in a study of blood T cell repertoires in COVID-19. Study-level background: The cDNA or gDNA used as material had been derived from T cells, B-cell-depleted T cells, or PBMCs.

TCRdb's table, derived via immunoSEQ multiplex PCR, lists solely in-frame clones and lacks some. The top ten clones hold under 30% of a sample with fewer than 35,000 clones, roughly 89% of them seen once. The length of the CDR3 is 15 residues. V was clipped by 2 bases and J by 7 bases; unmatched bases: 4. CDR1 is SGHNT and CDR2 is YYREEE in the germline V gene (reference sequence). This sequence was found in an elderly man with acute or convalescent COVID-19. The sequenced material came from peripheral blood. The genes are TRBV5-4 and TRBJ2-1, with 12 positions matching TRBD2. CDR3 region: CASSFASGGGNEQFF. In DNA form, the CDR3 reads TGTGCCAGCAGCTTCGCTAGCGGGGGGGGTAATGAGCAGTTCTTC.